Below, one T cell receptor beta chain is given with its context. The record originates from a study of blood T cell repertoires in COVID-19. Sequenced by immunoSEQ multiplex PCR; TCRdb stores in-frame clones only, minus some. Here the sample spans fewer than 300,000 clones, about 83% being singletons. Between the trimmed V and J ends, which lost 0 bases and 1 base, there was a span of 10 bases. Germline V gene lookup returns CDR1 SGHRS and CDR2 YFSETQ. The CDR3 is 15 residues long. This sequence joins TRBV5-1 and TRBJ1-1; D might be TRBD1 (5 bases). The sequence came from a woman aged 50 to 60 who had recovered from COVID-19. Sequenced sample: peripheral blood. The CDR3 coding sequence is TGCGCCAGCAGCTTGGGCCCAGGGAAGAACACTGAAGCTTTCTTT. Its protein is CASSLGPGKNTEAFF. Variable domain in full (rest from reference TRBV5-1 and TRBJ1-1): KAGVTQTPRYLIKTRGQQVTLSCSPISGHRSVSWYQQTPGQGLQFLFEYFSETQRNKGNFPGRFSGRQFSNSRSEMNVSTLELGDSALYLCASSLGPGKNTEAFFGQGTRLTVV.